Below, 19 T cell receptor beta chains from the same sample are listed, as sequenced in a study of T cell responses to AZD1222 COVID-19 vaccine. Sequencing used immunoSEQ multiplex PCR; TCRdb keeps in-frame clones, though not all of them. The data hold about 160,000 clones, with 75% to 90% observed a single time. The specimen was peripheral blood, collected on day 0 of AZD1222 vaccination. Source of these receptors: an adult in good health.

The chain links TRBV2 to TRBJ2-1, with D unresolved. Trimming removed 4 bases at V and 2 bases at J, with 15 bases between. CDR1 and CDR2 from the germline V gene are SNHLY and FYNNEI. The CDR3 extends over 16 amino acids. The CDR3 spells CASSAPTSAPYNEQFF. CDR3 coding DNA: TGTGCCAGCAGTGCCCCCACTTCGGCCCCCTACAATGAGCAGTTCTTC. Full variable domain (rest looked up from reference TRBV2 and TRBJ2-1): EPEVTQTPSHQVTQMGQEVILRCVPISNHLYFYWYRQILGQKVEFLVSFYNNEISEKSEIFDDQFSVERPDGSNFTLKIRSTKLEDSAMYFCASSAPTSAPYNEQFFGPGTRLTVL.

This chain connects TRBV10-3 to TRBJ2-5, with D possibly TRBD1 on 6 matching bases. Deletions cut 4 bases from V and 3 bases from J, with 9 bases between. The germline V gene has CDR1 ENHRY and CDR2 SYGVKD. This CDR3 is 13 amino acids long. The CDR3, as DNA: TGTGCCATCAGTGGAACAGGGAAAGAGACCCAGTACTTC. It encodes CAISGTGKETQYF.

The rearrangement links TRBV6-6 to TRBJ2-6, with a weak D call TRBD1 (7 bases). CDR1 and CDR2 (germline): MNHNY, SVGAGI (reference sequence). This CDR3 has 17 residues. Trimming left V 5 bases short and J 0 bases short, with 14 bases between. CDR3 residues: CASSRRDSSSGANVLTF. The CDR3 bases are TGTGCCAGCAGTCGGCGGGACAGCAGCTCTGGGGCCAACGTCCTGACTTTC.

J is TRBJ1-2 and V is TRBV2, with a possible D match to TRBD1 (5 bases). The CDR3 extends over 14 amino acids. CDR1 is SNHLY, CDR2 FYNNEI, per germline. Trimming left V 5 bases short and J 10 bases short, with 20 bases between. This CDR3 reads CASSPQTARRDYTF. CDR3 nucleotides: TGTGCCAGCAGTCCCCAGACAGCCCGCCGGGACTACACCTTC.

The CDR3 loop is CASNSQGYEQFF. DNA for the CDR3: TGTGCCAGCAATTCACAGGGCTATGAGCAGTTCTTC. The V and J genes are TRBV2 and TRBJ2-1; TRBD1 might be the D (6 bases). The V gene's germline CDR1 is SNHLY and CDR2 FYNNEI. Trimming removed 7 bases from V and 8 bases from J, with 12 bases in between. This CDR3 is 12 amino acids long.

The V gene is TRBV5-5, the J gene TRBJ2-3, with 7 bases lining up with TRBD1. V lost 4 bases, J lost 2 bases, and 7 bases stayed unmatched. Germline CDR1 is SGHKS and CDR2 is YYEKEE (reference sequence). This CDR3 has 15 amino acids. The CDR3 nucleotides are TGTGCCAGCAGCCGCGGACAGGCGTTCACAGATACGCAGTATTTT. This gives the protein CASSRGQAFTDTQYF.

This clone was counted between two and nine times. The chain is built from TRBV4-3 and TRBJ2-7; TRBD2 is a possible D gene (5 bases). The CDR3 sequence is 15 residues long. The ends were cut back, 1 base at V and 6 bases at J, with 16 bases in the middle. Germline CDR1 and CDR2: LGHNA and YSLEER. The CDR3 sequence: CASSQVEASSGEQYF. The CDR3 bases are TGCGCCAGCAGCCAAGTCGAGGCTAGCTCGGGCGAGCAGTACTTC.

This rearrangement joins TRBV30 to TRBJ1-2, with D tentatively TRBD1 (5 bases). The CDR3 consists of 16 residues. V lost 0 bases and J 4 bases, leaving 18 bases between the germline ends. Germline values: CDR1 GTSNPN, CDR2 SVGIG (reference sequence). CDR3 in DNA: TGTGCCTGGAGTGTACCAGGGCAGTCGCCTAGCTATGGCTACACCTTC. It yields the protein CAWSVPGQSPSYGYTF.

The chain is built from TRBV15 and TRBJ1-5; D is ambiguous. Germline CDR1 LNHNV, CDR2 YYDKDF (reference sequence). V lost 0 bases, J lost 3 bases, and 12 bases lay in between. This CDR3 region has 16 residues. As DNA, the CDR3 is TGTGCCACCAGCAGAGATGCGATAGCGACCAATCAGCCCCAGCATTTT. This sequence encodes CATSRDAIATNQPQHF.

The V and J genes are TRBV24-1 and TRBJ1-2, with a tentative D call TRBD1 (6 bases). This CDR3 has 14 residues. V shed 1 base and J shed 4 bases, with 9 bases lying between them. Per the germline V gene, CDR1 is KGHDR and CDR2 is SFDVKD. The CDR3 DNA reads TGTGCCACCAGTGATTTCGACAGGTCCTATGGCTACACCTTC. It specifies CATSDFDRSYGYTF.

The V and J genes are TRBV5-1 and TRBJ2-6; 8 nucleotides align to TRBD2. The CDR3 spans 17 residues. CDR1 is SGHRS, CDR2 YFSETQ, per germline. The J segment lost 2 bases and the V segment lost 1 base, leaving 5 bases of the junction unmatched. Written as DNA, the CDR3 is TGCGCCAGCAGCTTGAAGCGGGGGTCAGCTGGGGCCAACGTCCTGACTTTC. Translated: CASSLKRGSAGANVLTF.

The rearrangement uses TRBV29-1 and TRBJ2-1; possible D gene TRBD1, 5 bases. Looked up from germline, CDR1 is SQVTM and CDR2 is ANQGSEA. The CDR3 consists of 10 residues. V gave up 5 bases and J gave up 11 bases, with 10 bases separating them. CDR3 amino acids: CSVSGIQQFF. Here the CDR3 DNA reads TGCAGCGTTTCAGGGATCCAGCAGTTCTTC.

This chain joins TRBV5-6 and TRBJ1-1; D perhaps matches TRBD1 (5 bases). The CDR3 runs to 16 residues. CDR1 and CDR2 from the germline V gene are SGHDT and YYEEEE. The ends were cut back, 0 bases at V and 1 base at J, with 13 bases in the middle. DNA for the CDR3: TGTGCCAGCAGCTTGGCCGGGGCAACTCGGAACACTGAAGCTTTCTTT. Residues: CASSLAGATRNTEAFF.

V usage is TRBV19 and J usage is TRBJ1-2; a weak D match, TRBD1 (5 bases). The CDR3 is 14 amino acids. Between the trimmed V and J ends, which lost 6 bases and 8 bases, there was a span of 19 bases. Germline CDR1 and CDR2: LNHDA and SQIVND (reference sequence). CDR3 protein: CASSVQDRLWGYTF. The CDR3 DNA is TGTGCCAGTAGCGTACAGGATAGGCTATGGGGCTACACCTTC.

The rearrangement uses TRBV18 and TRBJ1-5, with no clear D. Trimming took 4 bases from V and 3 from J, leaving 7 bases between them. The CDR3 runs to 13 residues. The germline V gene has CDR1 KGHSH and CDR2 LQKENI. In DNA, the CDR3 is TGTGCCAGCTCACGGGATACCAATCAGCCCCAGCATTTT. Its protein product is CASSRDTNQPQHF.

The chain carries TRBV29-1 and TRBJ2-1; 8 positions match TRBD2. The CDR3 consists of 13 residues. CDR1 SQVTM and CDR2 ANQGSEA come from the germline V gene. The CDR3 loop is CSLSGGSYNEQFF. CDR3 nucleotide sequence: TGCAGTCTAAGCGGGGGCTCCTACAATGAGCAGTTCTTC.

V is TRBV28 and J is TRBJ2-7, with D possibly being TRBD1 (6 bases). Germline V CDR1 and CDR2: MDHEN, SYDVKM. The V end lost 9 bases, the J end lost 11 bases, and 32 bases lay between the germline ends. The CDR3 consists of 16 residues. The CDR3 nucleotides are TGTGCCAGTACATCCCCTTATGCCGAGGGGGAAAAGGGGGAGTACTTC. This codes for CASTSPYAEGEKGEYF.

This sequence joins TRBV10-3 and TRBJ1-2; weak D call: TRBD1 (5 bases). V was shortened by 3 bases and J by 5 bases, with 16 bases between the two germline ends. Germline loops: CDR1 ENHRY, CDR2 SYGVKD. The CDR3 is made up of 15 amino acids. The CDR3, as DNA: TGTGCCATCAGTGACTTTCGTGCGGACAATTATGGCTACACCTTC. It encodes CAISDFRADNYGYTF.

This sequence joins TRBV19 and TRBJ2-1; 9 bases map to TRBD1. From germline, CDR1 is LNHDA and CDR2 SQIVND (reference sequence). This CDR3 contains 15 residues. V was clipped by 5 bases and J by 7 bases; unmatched bases: 9. Here the CDR3 DNA reads TGTGCCAGTAGTCGCCCCGGGACAGGGATGAATGAGCAGTTCTTC. Protein sequence: CASSRPGTGMNEQFF. Drawing the rest from reference TRBV19 and TRBJ2-1, the complete variable domain is DGGITQSPKYLFRKEGQNVTLSCEQNLNHDAMYWYRQDPGQGLRLIYYSQIVNDFQKGDIAEGYSVSREKKESFPLTVTSAQKNPTAFYLCASSRPGTGMNEQFFGPGTRLTVL.